This is a list of T cell receptor beta chains from one sample in a study of naive and memory T cell subsets. Each CDR3 protein gets one entry after TCRdb re-called the UMI-ligation and nested PCR reads with MiXCR. The sample holds some 30,000 distinct CDR3 sequences, approximately 7.1% seen once. The specimen comprised skin, sampled from a tuberculin skin test site. These receptors were obtained from an adult in good health. Each CDR3 is given with its conserved first and last residue. A D gene is named only where the DNA matches it firmly. Clone size is shown for a subset of rows, as once, few, many or a class of expanded clone.

j_call: TRBJ1-1; v_call: TRBV11-2; clone_size: few; d_call: TRBD1; cdr3_nt: TGTGCCAGCGGCTCCGGGACAGGGAACATGAACACTGAAGCTTTCTTT; cdr3_aa: CASGSGTGNMNTEAFF
j_call: TRBJ1-3; v_call: TRBV3-1; clone_size: many; d_call: .; cdr3_nt: TGTGCCAGCAGCCAAGGCCGAGCTATTGGAAACACCATATATTTT; cdr3_aa: CASSQGRAIGNTIYF
j_call: TRBJ1-2; v_call: TRBV6-2/TRBV6-3; clone_size: few; d_call: .; cdr3_nt: TGTGCCAGCAGGCCCAACAGGGTCGCCGCAGCTAACTATGGCTACACCTTC; cdr3_aa: CASRPNRVAAANYGYTF
j_call: TRBJ2-7; v_call: TRBV7-2; clone_size: few; d_call: .; cdr3_nt: TGTGCCAGCAGCCCCACCGGGGGCAGGGTTTCCTACGAGCAGTACTTC; cdr3_aa: CASSPTGGRVSYEQYF
j_call: TRBJ2-1; v_call: TRBV5-4; clone_size: few; d_call: TRBD2; cdr3_nt: TGTGCCAGCAGCCCCGGGACTAGCGACTACAATGAGCAGTTCTTC; cdr3_aa: CASSPGTSDYNEQFF
j_call: TRBJ1-5; v_call: TRBV7-8; clone_size: .; d_call: .; cdr3_nt: TGTGCCAGCAGCTTAGAACCTACAACAGGGCAGCCCCAGCATTTT; cdr3_aa: CASSLEPTTGQPQHF
j_call: TRBJ2-2; v_call: TRBV19; clone_size: few; d_call: TRBD2; cdr3_nt: TGTGCCAGTAGTCTTACTAGCGGGGGCACCGGGGAGCTGTTTTTT; cdr3_aa: CASSLTSGGTGELFF
j_call: TRBJ2-5; v_call: TRBV7-8; clone_size: many; d_call: TRBD1; cdr3_nt: TGTGCCAGCAGCTCCCACAGGGGGCATAGGGAGACCCAGTACTTC; cdr3_aa: CASSSHRGHRETQYF
j_call: TRBJ2-1; v_call: TRBV6-1; clone_size: few; d_call: .; cdr3_nt: TGTGCCAGCAGTCTAGAACTGAACAATGAGCAGTTCTTC; cdr3_aa: CASSLELNNEQFF
j_call: TRBJ2-2; v_call: TRBV4-1; clone_size: many; d_call: TRBD1; cdr3_nt: TGCGCCAGCAGTCTCGGACAGGGAATATGGAACACCGGGGAGCTGTTTTTT; cdr3_aa: CASSLGQGIWNTGELFF
j_call: TRBJ1-1; v_call: TRBV18; clone_size: .; d_call: TRBD1; cdr3_nt: TGTGCCAGCTCACCATCCCAGGGGGAGAACACTGAAGCTTTCTTT; cdr3_aa: CASSPSQGENTEAFF
j_call: TRBJ2-1; v_call: TRBV20-1; clone_size: .; d_call: .; cdr3_nt: TGCAGTGCTAGAGACAACAGGGTGGTTGAGCAGTTCTTC; cdr3_aa: CSARDNRVVEQFF
j_call: TRBJ1-2; v_call: TRBV6-2/TRBV6-3; clone_size: many; d_call: .; cdr3_nt: TGTGCCAGCAGAACAACGGGCAAATTCGGAGGCTACACCTTC; cdr3_aa: CASRTTGKFGGYTF
j_call: TRBJ1-1; v_call: TRBV25-1; clone_size: many; d_call: .; cdr3_nt: TGTGCCAGCAGTGAATGGGGAAACACTGAAGCTTTCTTT; cdr3_aa: CASSEWGNTEAFF
j_call: TRBJ1-2; v_call: TRBV20-1; clone_size: .; d_call: .; cdr3_nt: TGCAGTGCTAGGTCCGGGGTGATCTATGGCTACACCTTC; cdr3_aa: CSARSGVIYGYTF
j_call: TRBJ1-5; v_call: TRBV12-3/TRBV12-4; clone_size: .; d_call: .; cdr3_nt: TGTGCCAGCAGTTTGGGTTTCGGACATCAGCCCCAGCATTTT; cdr3_aa: CASSLGFGHQPQHF
j_call: TRBJ2-3; v_call: TRBV5-6; clone_size: many; d_call: .; cdr3_nt: TGTGCCAGCAGCCCAGCTGGGGGGGCGGGGAATACGCAGTATTTT; cdr3_aa: CASSPAGGAGNTQYF
j_call: TRBJ1-4; v_call: TRBV5-6; clone_size: .; d_call: .; cdr3_nt: TGTGCCAGCAGCTTGTGGGCCCGGGCCTGGGAAAAACTGTTTTTT; cdr3_aa: CASSLWARAWEKLFF
j_call: TRBJ2-1; v_call: TRBV7-8; clone_size: few; d_call: TRBD1; cdr3_nt: TGTGCCAGCACCCCTAGACAGGGACCCTACAATGAGCAGTTCTTC; cdr3_aa: CASTPRQGPYNEQFF
j_call: TRBJ2-2; v_call: TRBV20-1; clone_size: many; d_call: .; cdr3_nt: TGCAGTGCTAGAGACCCTGGACCAACGAACACCGGGGAGCTGTTTTTT; cdr3_aa: CSARDPGPTNTGELFF
j_call: TRBJ2-7; v_call: TRBV5-1; clone_size: many; d_call: .; cdr3_nt: TGCGCCAGCAGCTTGGACGGAACAGCTACAGTCTACGAGCAGTACTTC; cdr3_aa: CASSLDGTATVYEQYF
j_call: TRBJ2-7; v_call: TRBV7-9; clone_size: .; d_call: .; cdr3_nt: TGTGCCAGCAGTTCGACAGCCTACGAGCAGTACTTC; cdr3_aa: CASSSTAYEQYF
j_call: TRBJ1-1; v_call: TRBV10-3; clone_size: few; d_call: .; cdr3_nt: TGTGCCATCAGTGGGGGGTCCGGTGAAGCTTTCTTT; cdr3_aa: CAISGGSGEAFF
j_call: TRBJ2-5; v_call: TRBV7-9; clone_size: many; d_call: TRBD2; cdr3_nt: TGTGCCAGCAGACAGGGACTAGCGGGGGGGCATGCAGAGACCCAGTACTTC; cdr3_aa: CASRQGLAGGHAETQYF